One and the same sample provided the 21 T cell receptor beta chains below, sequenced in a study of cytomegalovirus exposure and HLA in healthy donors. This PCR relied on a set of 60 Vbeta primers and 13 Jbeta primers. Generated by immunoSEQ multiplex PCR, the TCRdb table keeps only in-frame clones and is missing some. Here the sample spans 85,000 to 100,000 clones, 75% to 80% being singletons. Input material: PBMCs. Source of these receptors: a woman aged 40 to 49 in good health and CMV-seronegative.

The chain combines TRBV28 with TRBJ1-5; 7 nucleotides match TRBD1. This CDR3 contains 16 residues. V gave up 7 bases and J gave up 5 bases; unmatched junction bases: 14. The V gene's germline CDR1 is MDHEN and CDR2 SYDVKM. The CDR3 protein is CASTPTGQGEYQPQHF. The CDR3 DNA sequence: TGTGCCAGCACCCCGACAGGGCAGGGAGAATATCAGCCCCAGCATTTT.

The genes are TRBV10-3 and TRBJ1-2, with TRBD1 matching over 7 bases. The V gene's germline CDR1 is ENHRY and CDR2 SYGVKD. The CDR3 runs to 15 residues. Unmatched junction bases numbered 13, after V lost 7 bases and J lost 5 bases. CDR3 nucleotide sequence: TGTGCCATCAAGGTGGAGGCAGGGGGAATTTATGGCTACACCTTC. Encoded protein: CAIKVEAGGIYGYTF.

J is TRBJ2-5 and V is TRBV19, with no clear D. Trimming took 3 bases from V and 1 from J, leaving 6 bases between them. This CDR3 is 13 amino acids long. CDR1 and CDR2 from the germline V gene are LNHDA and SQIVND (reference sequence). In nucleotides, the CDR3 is TGTGCCAGTAGTATTACAGCCCAAGAGACCCAGTACTTC. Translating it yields CASSITAQETQYF.

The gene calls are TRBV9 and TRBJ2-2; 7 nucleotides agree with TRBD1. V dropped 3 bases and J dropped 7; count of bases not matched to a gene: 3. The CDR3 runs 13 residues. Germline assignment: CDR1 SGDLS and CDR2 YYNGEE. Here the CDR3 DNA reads TGTGCCAGCAGCGAGGGGGCGGACGGGGAGCTGTTTTTT. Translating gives CASSEGADGELFF.

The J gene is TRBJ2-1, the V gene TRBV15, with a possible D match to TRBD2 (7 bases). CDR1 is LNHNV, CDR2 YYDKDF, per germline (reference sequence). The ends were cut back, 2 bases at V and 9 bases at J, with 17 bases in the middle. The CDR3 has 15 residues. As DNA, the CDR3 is TGTGCCACCAGCAGATCGGGGAGGGGGGGCAGTGAGCAGTTCTTC. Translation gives CATSRSGRGGSEQFF. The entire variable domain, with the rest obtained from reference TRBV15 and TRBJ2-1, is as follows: DAMVIQNPRYQVTQFGKPVTLSCSQTLNHNVMYWYQQKSSQAPKLLFHYYDKDFNNEADTPDNFQSRRPNTSFCFLDIRSPGLGDTAMYLCATSRSGRGGSEQFFGPGTRLTVL.

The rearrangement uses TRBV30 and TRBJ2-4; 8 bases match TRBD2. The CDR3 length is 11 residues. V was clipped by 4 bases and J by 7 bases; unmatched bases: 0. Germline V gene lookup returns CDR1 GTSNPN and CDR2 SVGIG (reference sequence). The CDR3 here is CAWTGGNIQYF. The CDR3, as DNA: TGTGCCTGGACGGGGGGGAACATTCAGTACTTC.

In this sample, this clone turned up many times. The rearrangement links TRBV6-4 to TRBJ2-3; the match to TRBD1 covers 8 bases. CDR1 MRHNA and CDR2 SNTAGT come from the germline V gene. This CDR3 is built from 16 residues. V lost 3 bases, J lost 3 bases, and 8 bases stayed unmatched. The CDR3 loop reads CASSEGSGGGTDTQYF. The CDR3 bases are TGTGCCAGCAGTGAGGGGTCAGGGGGCGGTACAGATACGCAGTATTTT.

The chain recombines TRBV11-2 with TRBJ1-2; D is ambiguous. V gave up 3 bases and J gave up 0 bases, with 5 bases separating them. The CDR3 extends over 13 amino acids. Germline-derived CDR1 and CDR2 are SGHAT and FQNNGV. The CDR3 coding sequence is TGTGCCAGCAGCTTTTCAGCTAACTATGGCTACACCTTC. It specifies CASSFSANYGYTF.

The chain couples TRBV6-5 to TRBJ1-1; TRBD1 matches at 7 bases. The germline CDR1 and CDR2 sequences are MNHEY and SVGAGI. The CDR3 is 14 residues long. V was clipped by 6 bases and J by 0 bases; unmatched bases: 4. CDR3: CASSSTGLNTEAFF. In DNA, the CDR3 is TGTGCCAGCAGCTCGACAGGGCTGAACACTGAAGCTTTCTTT.

In nucleotides, the CDR3 is TGTGCCAGCTCAGCAACAGGGGGCGGCAATTCACCCCTCCACTTT. Amino acid sequence: CASSATGGGNSPLHF. The chain carries TRBV18 and TRBJ1-6; 9 nucleotides match TRBD1. Per germline, CDR1 KGHSH and CDR2 LQKENI. V was pared by 5 bases and J by 7 bases, with 6 bases of the junction left unmatched. CDR3 length: 15 residues.

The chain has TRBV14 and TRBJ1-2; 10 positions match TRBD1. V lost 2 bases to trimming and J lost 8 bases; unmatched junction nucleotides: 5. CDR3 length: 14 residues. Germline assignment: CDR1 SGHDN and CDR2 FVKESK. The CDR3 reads CASSQIDRGLGYTF. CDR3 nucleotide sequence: TGTGCCAGCAGCCAAATCGACAGGGGGCTAGGCTACACCTTC.

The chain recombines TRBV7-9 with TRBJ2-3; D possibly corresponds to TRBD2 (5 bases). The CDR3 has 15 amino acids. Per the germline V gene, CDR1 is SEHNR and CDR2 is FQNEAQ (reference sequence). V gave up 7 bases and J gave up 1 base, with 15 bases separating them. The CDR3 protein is CASTHTRSGTDTQYF. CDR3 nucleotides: TGTGCCAGCACACACACTAGATCAGGCACAGATACGCAGTATTTT.

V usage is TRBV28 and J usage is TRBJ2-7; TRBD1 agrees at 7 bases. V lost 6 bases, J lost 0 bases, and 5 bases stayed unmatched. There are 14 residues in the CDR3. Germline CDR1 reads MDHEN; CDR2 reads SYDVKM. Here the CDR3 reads CASRLGTASYEQYF. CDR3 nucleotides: TGTGCCAGCAGGCTTGGGACAGCCTCCTACGAGCAGTACTTC.

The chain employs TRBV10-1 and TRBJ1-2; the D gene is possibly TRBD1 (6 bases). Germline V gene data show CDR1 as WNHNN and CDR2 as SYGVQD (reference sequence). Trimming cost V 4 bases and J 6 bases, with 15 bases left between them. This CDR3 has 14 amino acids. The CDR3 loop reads CASSAVGGPDGYTF. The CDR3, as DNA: TGCGCCAGCAGTGCTGTGGGGGGGCCTGATGGCTACACCTTC.

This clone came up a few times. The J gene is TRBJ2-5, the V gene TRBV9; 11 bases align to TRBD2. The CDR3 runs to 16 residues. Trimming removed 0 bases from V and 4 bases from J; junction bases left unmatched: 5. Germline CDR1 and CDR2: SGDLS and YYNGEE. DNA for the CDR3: TGTGCCAGCAGCGTAGGTGTGACTAGCGGGGCAGAGACCCAGTACTTC. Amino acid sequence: CASSVGVTSGAETQYF. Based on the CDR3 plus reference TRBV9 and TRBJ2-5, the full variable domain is DSGVTQTPKHLITATGQRVTLRCSPRSGDLSVYWYQQSLDQGLQFLIQYYNGEERAKGNILERFSAQQFPDLHSELNLSSLELGDSALYFCASSVGVTSGAETQYFGPGTRLLVL.

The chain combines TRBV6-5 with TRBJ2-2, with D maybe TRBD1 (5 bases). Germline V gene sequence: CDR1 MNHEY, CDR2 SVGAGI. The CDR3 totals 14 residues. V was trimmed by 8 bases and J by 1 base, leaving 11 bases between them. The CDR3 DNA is TGTGCCAGCGAAGTGGGGCAGAACACCGGGGAGCTGTTTTTT. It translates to CASEVGQNTGELFF.

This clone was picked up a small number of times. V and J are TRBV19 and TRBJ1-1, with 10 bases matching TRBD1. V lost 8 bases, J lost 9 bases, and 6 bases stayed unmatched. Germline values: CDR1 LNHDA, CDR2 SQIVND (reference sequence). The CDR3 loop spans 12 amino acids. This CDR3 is CASGRQGAKAFF. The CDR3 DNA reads TGTGCCAGTGGAAGACAGGGGGCAAAAGCTTTCTTT.

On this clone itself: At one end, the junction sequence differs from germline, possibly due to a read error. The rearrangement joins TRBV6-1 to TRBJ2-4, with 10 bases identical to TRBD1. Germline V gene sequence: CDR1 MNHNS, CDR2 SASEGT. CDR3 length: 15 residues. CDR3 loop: CASREATGGFDIQYF. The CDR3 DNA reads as TGTGCCAGCAGGGAAGCGACAGGGGGCTTTGACATTCAGTACTTC.

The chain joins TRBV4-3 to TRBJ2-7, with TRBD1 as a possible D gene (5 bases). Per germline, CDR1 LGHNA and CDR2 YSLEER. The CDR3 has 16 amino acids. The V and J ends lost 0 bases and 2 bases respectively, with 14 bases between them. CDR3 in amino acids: CASSQDTRAATYEQYF. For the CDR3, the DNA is TGCGCCAGCAGCCAAGATACCAGGGCTGCGACCTACGAGCAGTACTTC.

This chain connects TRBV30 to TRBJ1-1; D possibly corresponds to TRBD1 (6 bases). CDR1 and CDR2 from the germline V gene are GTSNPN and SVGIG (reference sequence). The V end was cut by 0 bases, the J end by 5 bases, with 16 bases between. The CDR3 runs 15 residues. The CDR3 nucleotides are TGTGCCTGGAGTGTACGAACAACCAGGGGAACTGAAGCTTTCTTT. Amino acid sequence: CAWSVRTTRGTEAFF.

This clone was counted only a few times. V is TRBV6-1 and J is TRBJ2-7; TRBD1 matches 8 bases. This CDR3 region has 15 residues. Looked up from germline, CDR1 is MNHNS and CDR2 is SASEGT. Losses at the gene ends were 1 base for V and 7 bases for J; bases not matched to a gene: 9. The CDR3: CASSEGPDRVREQYF. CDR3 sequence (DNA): TGTGCCAGCAGTGAAGGTCCGGACAGGGTTCGTGAGCAGTACTTC.